These 20 T cell receptor beta chains were sequenced from one sample in a study of CD8 T cells in Susac syndrome (dated by TCRdb to 2018 to 2020). The receptor library was made with the immunoSEQ multiplex PCR assay. RNA was extracted using the RNeasy kit, and roughly 0.5 to 1 microgram was reverse transcribed with random hexamers. The public reads were run again by TCRdb, first through fastp at Q25 and then through MiXCR, and only productive beta chains were kept. Every entry covers one CDR3 protein and lists the most common genes and DNA from its rows. The sample records 250,000 to 300,000 distinct CDR3 sequences, 65% to 90% of which are singletons. The ten top clones hold roughly 0.21% of the sample. Specimen: CD8+ T cells from PBMCs. These receptors were collected from a human donor with multiple sclerosis.

This chain connects TRBV4-3 to TRBJ1-2; D remains unclear. The V gene lost 2 bases and the J gene lost 8 bases, with 15 bases spanning the gap. Per germline, CDR1 LGHNA and CDR2 YSLEER. CDR3 size: 14 residues. The CDR3 DNA reads as TGCGCCAGCAGCCAAACTAAACGGGGAGGAGGCTACACCTTC. Its protein is CASSQTKRGGGYTF.

The chain is built from TRBV9 and TRBJ2-7, with unresolved D. CDR1 and CDR2 (germline): SGDLS, YYNGEE. The CDR3 is made up of 13 amino acids. The V and J ends lost 3 bases and 5 bases respectively, with 12 bases between them. The CDR3 is CASSGPETHEQYF. CDR3 in DNA: TGTGCCAGCAGCGGACCAGAGACCCACGAGCAGTACTTC.

The table lists this clonotype with a count of one. This chain joins TRBV28 and TRBJ2-7; D is uncertain. The CDR3 is 13 amino acids. The V end lost 6 bases, the J end lost 0 bases, and 9 bases lay between the germline ends. Per the germline V gene, CDR1 is MDHEN and CDR2 is SYDVKM. The CDR3 DNA reads TGTGCCAGCAGCTTCAAACCCTCCTACGAGCAGTACTTC. This encodes CASSFKPSYEQYF.

The chain uses TRBV27 and TRBJ2-1; 11 bases align to TRBD2. Germline V gene lookup returns CDR1 MNHEY and CDR2 SMNVEV (reference sequence). Germline trimming cut 6 bases from V and 3 bases from J; bases unmatched to any gene: 10. The CDR3 totals 17 residues. The DNA of the CDR3 is TGTGCCAGCAGGACTAGCGGGGCCAGCTTTTACTACAATGAGCAGTTCTTC. Translation: CASRTSGASFYYNEQFF.

This clonotype was observed once. The chain's CDR3 is CASSSFRRDGDYEQYF. For the CDR3, the DNA is TGTGCCAGCAGTTCCTTTCGAAGGGACGGGGACTACGAGCAGTACTTC. The chain recombines TRBV28 with TRBJ2-7; D may be TRBD1 or TRBD2 (5 bases each). The V end was cut by 4 bases, the J end by 3 bases, with 19 bases between. This CDR3 spans 16 amino acids. Germline values: CDR1 MDHEN, CDR2 SYDVKM.

V is TRBV6-5 and J is TRBJ2-1; D perhaps matches TRBD2 (5 bases). V lost 3 bases and J lost 6, with 12 bases in between. The germline CDR1 and CDR2 sequences are MNHEY and SVGAGI. This CDR3 is 14 amino acids long. The DNA for the CDR3 is TGTGCCAGCAGTTATGGAGGCCGGACCAATGAGCAGTTCTTC. Encoded protein: CASSYGGRTNEQFF.

This chain uses TRBV30 with TRBJ2-5, with 7 positions matching TRBD1. V was pared by 7 bases and J by 5 bases, with 10 bases of the junction left unmatched. This CDR3 contains 13 residues. Germline V gene data show CDR1 as GTSNPN and CDR2 as SVGIG (reference sequence). CDR3 loop: CASNHRGRETQYF. In DNA form, the CDR3 reads TGTGCCTCGAACCACAGGGGTAGGGAGACCCAGTACTTC.

V gene TRBV4-3 combines with J gene TRBJ1-3, with D possibly matching TRBD1 (5 bases). Trimming took off 2 bases at V and 0 bases at J, with 14 bases between the two ends. Germline CDR1 reads LGHNA; CDR2 reads YSLEER. CDR3 size: 17 residues. The chain's CDR3 is CASSQYTGTSSGNTIYF. The CDR3, as DNA: TGCGCCAGCAGCCAATACACCGGGACGAGCTCTGGAAACACCATATATTTT.

This chain joins TRBV7-9 and TRBJ2-1, with D perhaps matching TRBD1 (6 bases). CDR1 SEHNR and CDR2 FQNEAQ come from the germline V gene (reference sequence). The CDR3 extends over 16 amino acids. V was shortened by 5 bases and J by 3 bases, with 17 bases between the two germline ends. Here the CDR3 reads CASSQVTGPLYNEQFF. The CDR3 DNA follows: TGTGCCAGCAGCCAAGTAACAGGGCCCCTCTACAATGAGCAGTTCTTC.

The chain links TRBV28 to TRBJ1-2; D gene uncertain. Germline loops: CDR1 MDHEN, CDR2 SYDVKM. Trimming stripped 0 bases from V and 8 bases from J, with 22 bases between. CDR3 size: 17 residues. In DNA, the CDR3 is TGTGCCAGCAGTTTATGGGAAAACAGCTTAGCCCTGGGAGGCTACACCTTC. Translation: CASSLWENSLALGGYTF.

This clonotype was detected only a few times. This chain joins TRBV29-1 and TRBJ2-7; D may be TRBD2 (5 bases). There are 14 residues in the CDR3. Germline values: CDR1 SQVTM, CDR2 ANQGSEA. V lost 7 bases and J 2 bases, leaving 18 bases between the germline ends. The CDR3 coding sequence is TGCAGCGCCGAACTAGATTCTGAACCCTACGAGCAGTACTTC. This translates into CSAELDSEPYEQYF.

J is TRBJ2-7 and V is TRBV27, with 8 bases aligning to TRBD1. Germline V lookup: CDR1 MNHEY, CDR2 SMNVEV (reference sequence). There are 18 residues in the CDR3. Trimming cost V 5 bases and J 1 base; bases outside gene matches: 16. The CDR3 DNA follows: TGTGCCAGCAGTGAATTCCAGGTTCCAGGGGGCGGTTCCTACGAGCAGTACTTC. It specifies CASSEFQVPGGGSYEQYF.

The V call is TRBV28, the J call TRBJ2-7; 7 bases are a match to TRBD1. The germline V gene encodes CDR1 MDHEN and CDR2 SYDVKM. The CDR3 is made up of 15 amino acids. Trimming cost V 5 bases and J 6 bases; bases outside gene matches: 13. The CDR3 DNA reads as TGTGCCAGCAGTGCCCCAGCAGGGGGACGTCGCGAGCAGTACTTC. Translated: CASSAPAGGRREQYF.

The chain combines TRBV6-5 with TRBJ2-7, with 8 bases matching TRBD2. V was pared by 4 bases and J by 3 bases, with 5 bases of the junction left unmatched. CDR1 is MNHEY, CDR2 SVGAGI, per germline. The CDR3 has 14 amino acids. The CDR3, as DNA: TGTGCCAGCAGTTCCTGGCTAGCGGGCTACGAGCAGTACTTC. It specifies CASSSWLAGYEQYF.

Comment on this clonotype: One end of the junction does not line up with germline, which may come from a read error. The chain employs TRBV7-9 and TRBJ2-6, with D possibly being TRBD1 (5 bases). The germline V gene encodes CDR1 SEHNR and CDR2 FQNEAQ (reference sequence). The CDR3 consists of 18 residues. As DNA, the CDR3 is TGTGCCAGCAGCTTGCCGGCGGAGACGAGCTCTGGGGCCAACGTCCTGATTTTC. The encoded protein is CASSLPAETSSGANVLIF. The full variable domain, rest sourced from reference TRBV7-9 and TRBJ2-6, is DTGVSQNPRHKITKRGQNVTFRCDPISEHNRLYWYRQTLGQGPEFLTYFQNEAQLEKSRLLSDRFSAERPKGSFSTLEIQRTEQGDSAMYLCASSLPAETSSGANVLIFGAGSRLTVL.

This chain joins TRBV28 and TRBJ2-1; 12 positions agree with TRBD2. CDR3 length: 17 amino acids. Germline V gene lookup returns CDR1 MDHEN and CDR2 SYDVKM. After removal of 4 bases from V and 9 bases from J, the junction contained 13 bases not matched to a gene. The CDR3 DNA sequence: TGTGCCAGCAGTTCCCCCCTAGCGGGAGGGCAAATAAGTGAGCAGTTCTTC. Encoded protein: CASSSPLAGGQISEQFF.

The chain couples TRBV14 to TRBJ2-5; 7 positions match TRBD1. In germline, CDR1 is SGHDN, CDR2 FVKESK. Losses at the gene ends were 1 base for V and 7 bases for J; bases not matched to a gene: 9. The CDR3 totals 15 residues. The CDR3 DNA sequence: TGTGCCAGCAGCCAAGCCGACCGGGACAGTGGGACCCAGTACTTC. Translated: CASSQADRDSGTQYF. Complete variable domain (other parts from reference TRBV14 and TRBJ2-5): EAGVTQFPSHSVIEKGQTVTLRCDPISGHDNLYWYRRVMGKEIKFLLHFVKESKQDESGMPNNRFLAERTGGTYSTLKVQPAELEDSGVYFCASSQADRDSGTQYFGPGTRLLVL.

The V gene is TRBV6-2 or TRBV6-3, the J gene TRBJ2-3, with a possible D match to TRBD1 (6 bases). The CDR3 covers 12 residues. Germline-derived CDR1 and CDR2 are MNHEY and SVGEGT. The V end lost 4 bases, the J end lost 13 bases, and 15 bases lay between the germline ends. This chain's CDR3 is CASSSPGEREYF. CDR3 bases: TGTGCCAGCAGTTCCCCAGGGGAAAGGGAGTATTTT.

The genes are TRBV11-2 and TRBJ2-3; tentatively, D is TRBD1 (7 bases). The CDR3 has 16 amino acids. Germline loops: CDR1 SGHAT, CDR2 FQNNGV. The V gene lost 7 bases and the J gene lost 2 bases, with 19 bases spanning the gap. The CDR3 is CASTPQGGYLTDTQYF. CDR3 sequence (DNA): TGTGCCAGCACCCCCCAGGGGGGTTACCTCACAGATACGCAGTATTTT.

In its sample, this clonotype was seen a few times. V gene TRBV6-1 combines with J gene TRBJ2-1; TRBD1 matches at 8 bases. Looked up from germline, CDR1 is MNHNS and CDR2 is SASEGT. With 7 bases clipped from V and 3 bases from J, the junction kept 8 bases outside the gene matches. The CDR3 consists of 15 residues. CDR3 sequence (DNA): TGTGCCAGCACTAGACAGGGGTCTGACTACAATGAGCAGTTCTTC. It translates to CASTRQGSDYNEQFF.